This entry lists 9 T cell receptor beta chains sequenced from one sample in a study of blood T cell repertoires in COVID-19. Here immunoSEQ multiplex PCR was the method, and the copy in TCRdb shows in-frame clones only, minus some. The sample consists of hundreds of thousands of clones, approximately 85% of them appearing once. What was sequenced was peripheral blood. The source of these receptors is a human donor in a cohort sampled during active COVID-19.

CDR3 sequence reads: CASSWTGDQPQHF. CDR3 coding DNA: TGTGCCAGCAGCTGGACAGGAGACCAGCCCCAGCATTTT. The chain employs TRBV6-5 and TRBJ1-5, with 7 nucleotides matching TRBD1. Germline V gene sequence: CDR1 MNHEY, CDR2 SVGAGI. V was pared by 6 bases and J by 7 bases, with 6 bases of the junction left unmatched. The CDR3 contains 13 residues.

This clone has only a few counts. CDR3 DNA sequence: TGTGCCAGCAGCTTAGATCTCACAGGGGGCCACCACTTT. This codes for CASSLDLTGGHHF. This chain links TRBV11-2 with TRBJ1-6; TRBD1 agrees at 9 bases. Germline assignment: CDR1 SGHAT and CDR2 FQNNGV. The CDR3 extends over 13 amino acids. V shed 0 bases, J shed 18 bases, and the junction held 6 bases outside the gene matches.

DNA for the CDR3: TGTGCCAGCAGTGAAGCTCCACAGGGGCGGAACTATGGCTACACCTTC. This codes for CASSEAPQGRNYGYTF. The chain joins TRBV6-1 to TRBJ1-2, with 7 bases identical to TRBD1. Trimming cost V 0 bases and J 2 bases; bases outside gene matches: 6. Germline loops: CDR1 MNHNS, CDR2 SASEGT. This CDR3 is 16 amino acids long.

This clone has only one observation. The rearrangement links TRBV6-2 or TRBV6-3 to TRBJ1-6; tentative D call: TRBD1 (6 bases). Germline V gives CDR1 MNHEY, CDR2 SVGEGT. The CDR3 contains 16 residues. Between the trimmed V and J ends, which lost 2 bases and 0 bases, there was a span of 8 bases. The CDR3 is CASSYQDSSYNSPLHF. DNA for the CDR3: TGTGCCAGCAGTTACCAGGACAGCTCCTATAATTCACCCCTCCACTTT.

CDR3 nucleotide sequence: TGTGCCAGCAGCTTTAGCCGGGACAGAGGCTACACCTTC. Encoded protein: CASSFSRDRGYTF. The chain combines TRBV7-2 with TRBJ1-2; 7 bases are a match to TRBD1. The CDR3 runs 13 residues. Germline CDR1 reads SGHTA; CDR2 reads FQGNSA. With 3 bases clipped from V and 8 bases from J, the junction kept 6 bases outside the gene matches.

The gene calls are TRBV6-2 or TRBV6-3 and TRBJ1-1; 7 bases match TRBD1. Germline lookup yields CDR1 MNHEY and CDR2 SVGEGT. This CDR3 spans 15 amino acids. V lost 4 bases to trimming and J lost 0 bases; unmatched junction nucleotides: 5. Here the CDR3 reads CASSSRDSLNTEAFF. In nucleotides, the CDR3 is TGTGCCAGCAGTTCCAGGGACAGCTTGAACACTGAAGCTTTCTTT.

V and J are TRBV19 and TRBJ1-3, with 10 bases identical to TRBD1. Per the germline V gene, CDR1 is LNHDA and CDR2 is SQIVND (reference sequence). This CDR3 has 18 amino acids. V gave up 3 bases and J gave up 0 bases; unmatched junction bases: 8. For the CDR3, the DNA is TGTGCCAGTAGTATGGAGACAGGGGGCTCCGACTCTGGAAACACCATATATTTT. Protein sequence: CASSMETGGSDSGNTIYF.

This chain uses TRBV7-2 with TRBJ1-1; 8 bases are a match to TRBD1. This CDR3 is built from 15 residues. Germline lookup yields CDR1 SGHTA and CDR2 FQGNSA. Trimming took 2 bases from V and 4 from J; bases not matched to a gene: 6. CDR3 DNA sequence: TGTGCCAGCAGCTTAAAAGGGACAGGCGTCACTGAAGCTTTCTTT. It yields the protein CASSLKGTGVTEAFF.

This sequence joins TRBV11-3 and TRBJ2-2; D is unresolved. Germline V lookup: CDR1 SGHNT, CDR2 YENEEA. This CDR3 contains 14 residues. V was clipped by 3 bases and J by 5 bases, with 10 bases between them. This CDR3 is CASSLGYTTGELFF. Here the CDR3 DNA reads TGTGCCAGCAGCTTGGGCTACACTACCGGGGAGCTGTTTTTT.